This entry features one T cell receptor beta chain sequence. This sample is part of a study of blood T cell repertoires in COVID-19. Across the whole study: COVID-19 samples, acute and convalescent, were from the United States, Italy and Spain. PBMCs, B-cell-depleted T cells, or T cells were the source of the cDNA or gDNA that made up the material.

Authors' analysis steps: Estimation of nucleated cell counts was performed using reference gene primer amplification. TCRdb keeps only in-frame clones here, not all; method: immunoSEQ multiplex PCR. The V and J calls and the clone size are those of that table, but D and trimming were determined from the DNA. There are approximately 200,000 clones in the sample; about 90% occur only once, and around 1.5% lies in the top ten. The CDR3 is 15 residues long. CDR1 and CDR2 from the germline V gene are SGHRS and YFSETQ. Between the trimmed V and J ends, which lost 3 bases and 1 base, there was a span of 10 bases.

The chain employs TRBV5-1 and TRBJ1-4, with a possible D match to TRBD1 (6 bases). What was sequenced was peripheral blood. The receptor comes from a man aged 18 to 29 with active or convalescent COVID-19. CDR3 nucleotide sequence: TGCGCCAGCAGCTGGGGGGGCAAAACTAATGAAAAACTGTTTTTT. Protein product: CASSWGGKTNEKLFF.